The 19 T cell receptor beta chains below come from one sample, sequenced in a study of blood T cell repertoires in COVID-19. The repertoire was sequenced with immunoSEQ multiplex PCR; TCRdb's copy has only in-frame clones and lacks some. The table lists about 300,000 clones, more than 75% of them singletons, with about 10% in the top ten. The specimen sequenced was PBMCs or T cells enriched from blood (not recorded which). The receptors were sampled from a young woman who had recovered from COVID-19.

The rearrangement joins TRBV2 to TRBJ2-3; 15 bases align to TRBD2. The CDR3 spans 17 residues. Germline-derived CDR1 and CDR2 are SNHLY and FYNNEI. The junction had 1 base not matched to a gene; V was cut back by 1 base and J by 2 bases. The CDR3 nucleotides read TGTGCCAGCAGTGAAGGGACTAGCGGGAGGGCCACAGATACGCAGTATTTT. Encoded protein: CASSEGTSGRATDTQYF.

For the CDR3, the DNA is TGCGCCAGCAGCCCCGGGGAGAACTATGGCTACACCTTC. Translation gives CASSPGENYGYTF. The chain has TRBV5-1 and TRBJ1-2, with D hard to call. Germline CDR1 and CDR2: SGHRS and YFSETQ. V was shortened by 4 bases and J by 2 bases, with 9 bases between the two germline ends. The CDR3 loop spans 13 amino acids.

This clone was seen a few times. The chain joins TRBV18 to TRBJ1-5, with 9 bases matching TRBD1. Germline CDR1 KGHSH, CDR2 LQKENI. CDR3 size: 13 residues. Trimming removed 5 bases from V and 8 bases from J; junction bases left unmatched: 4. The CDR3 DNA is TGTGCCAGCTCAAGGGACAGGGAAGAGCCCCAGCATTTT. Translation gives CASSRDREEPQHF.

The chain links TRBV5-1 to TRBJ2-7; D is possibly TRBD1 (6 bases). This CDR3 is built from 14 residues. Germline CDR1 and CDR2: SGHRS and YFSETQ. V was clipped by 0 bases and J by 3 bases, with 10 bases between them. Here the CDR3 reads CASSLEQGVYEQYF. CDR3 DNA: TGCGCCAGCAGCTTGGAACAGGGAGTCTACGAGCAGTACTTC.

The chain links TRBV7-2 to TRBJ2-7; 8 bases align to TRBD2. Germline lookup yields CDR1 SGHTA and CDR2 FQGNSA. The CDR3 has 14 residues. Trimming at V came to 2 bases and at J to 3 bases, leaving 3 bases not matched to a gene. CDR3 sequence reads: CASSLSGTSYEQYF. CDR3 in DNA: TGTGCCAGCAGCTTATCCGGGACTAGCTACGAGCAGTACTTC.

This chain joins TRBV12-3 or TRBV12-4 and TRBJ2-3, with 8 bases lining up with TRBD2. The length of the CDR3 is 10 residues. Trimming removed 6 bases from V and 14 bases from J; junction bases left unmatched: 4. As DNA, the CDR3 is TGTGCCAGCAGGGGGACTAGGTTGTATTTT. This sequence encodes CASRGTRLYF.

J is TRBJ2-2 and V is TRBV24-1, with TRBD1 matching 7 bases. Looked up from germline, CDR1 is KGHDR and CDR2 is SFDVKD. The CDR3 totals 16 residues. The ends lost 4 bases at V and 0 bases at J; junction bases unmatched: 4. In DNA form, the CDR3 reads TGTGCCACCAGTGAAAGGACAGGAGCGAACACCGGGGAGCTGTTTTTT. Translation gives CATSERTGANTGELFF.

The chain uses TRBV30 and TRBJ1-2, with 9 bases fitting TRBD1. The V gene's germline CDR1 is GTSNPN and CDR2 SVGIG (reference sequence). CDR3 length: 14 amino acids. The V and J ends lost 8 bases and 0 bases, in that order; junction bases with no gene match: 7. The CDR3 DNA reads as TGTGCCGCCAGACAGGGGGTCACTAACTATGGCTACACCTTC. It codes for CAARQGVTNYGYTF. Supplemented by reference TRBV30 and TRBJ1-2, the full variable domain reads SQTIHQWPATLVQPVGSPLSLECTVEGTSNPNLYWYRQAAGRGLQLLFYSVGIGQISSEVPQNLSASRPQDRQFILSSKKLLLSDSGFYLCAARQGVTNYGYTFGSGTRLTVV.

This chain joins TRBV6-1 and TRBJ2-7, with D tentatively TRBD1 (6 bases). This CDR3 region has 15 residues. V lost 2 bases and J 3 bases, leaving 14 bases between the germline ends. Germline V lookup: CDR1 MNHNS, CDR2 SASEGT. The CDR3 is CASSEFGRGLYEQYF. CDR3 nucleotides: TGTGCCAGCAGTGAATTTGGCAGGGGTCTCTACGAGCAGTACTTC.

This clone was picked up one time. J is TRBJ1-1 and V is TRBV5-1; 10 bases are a match to TRBD1. Germline V gene lookup returns CDR1 SGHRS and CDR2 YFSETQ. V gave up 4 bases and J gave up 3 bases; unmatched junction bases: 9. The CDR3 spans 16 residues. In DNA form, the CDR3 reads TGCGCCAGCAGCCCGGGACAGGGGAGTGGGGACACTGAAGCTTTCTTT. This gives the protein CASSPGQGSGDTEAFF.

This sequence joins TRBV27 and TRBJ1-6; 9 bases are a match to TRBD1. V lost 10 bases and J lost 9; bases outside the gene matches: 10. This CDR3 has 14 amino acids. CDR1 and CDR2 (germline): MNHEY, SMNVEV (reference sequence). Here the CDR3 reads CATTMGQGISPLHF. For the CDR3, the DNA is TGTGCCACCACAATGGGACAGGGTATTTCACCCCTCCACTTT.

The rearrangement joins TRBV11-2 to TRBJ1-1; D may be TRBD1 (6 bases). CDR3 size: 14 residues. The germline V gene encodes CDR1 SGHAT and CDR2 FQNNGV. V was shortened by 5 bases and J by 1 base, with 11 bases between the two germline ends. CDR3 sequence (DNA): TGTGCCAGCAGCCCCTGGGGACAGAACACTGAAGCTTTCTTT. It specifies CASSPWGQNTEAFF.

The CDR3 sequence: CASSSGTVRGYTF. The CDR3 DNA is TGTGCCAGCAGCTCAGGGACAGTGCGCGGCTACACCTTC. The rearrangement links TRBV12-3 or TRBV12-4 to TRBJ1-2, with TRBD1 matching over 7 bases. This CDR3 is built from 13 residues. The trim removed 6 bases at V and 8 bases at J, leaving 9 bases unmatched.

The chain has TRBV10-3 and TRBJ1-2; D is possibly TRBD1 (6 bases). Germline V CDR1 and CDR2: ENHRY, SYGVKD. The V end was cut by 3 bases, the J end by 6 bases, with 20 bases between. This CDR3 has 16 residues. The CDR3 nucleotides read TGTGCCATCAGTGACCCGTTTGTGGGCGGGGGGCATGGCTACACCTTC. Protein product: CAISDPFVGGGHGYTF.

The genes are TRBV5-4 and TRBJ2-7, with D maybe TRBD1 (5 bases). The germline V and J ends were trimmed by 1 base and 0 bases, with 5 bases remaining between them. Germline lookup yields CDR1 SGHNT and CDR2 YYREEE (reference sequence). The CDR3 is 13 amino acids. The CDR3 region is CASSLQGSYEQYF. CDR3 sequence (DNA): TGTGCCAGCAGCTTGCAGGGCTCCTACGAGCAGTACTTC.

The chain has TRBV25-1 and TRBJ1-2; tentative D call: TRBD1 (5 bases). Trimming shortened V by 5 bases and J by 1 base, and 8 bases separated the two germline ends. The CDR3 spans 13 residues. Germline V CDR1 and CDR2: MGHDK, SYGVNS. CDR3 sequence: CASSQGVNYGYTF. CDR3 bases: TGTGCCAGCAGTCAGGGCGTTAACTATGGCTACACCTTC.

The V call is TRBV6-1, the J call TRBJ1-5; weak D call: TRBD1 (5 bases). The V gene lost 3 bases and the J gene lost 7 bases, with 10 bases spanning the gap. CDR1 MNHNS and CDR2 SASEGT come from the germline V gene. This CDR3 region has 13 residues. CDR3: CASSDREGQPQHF. The CDR3 DNA reads as TGTGCCAGCAGTGACAGGGAGGGGCAGCCCCAGCATTTT.

The chain employs TRBV18 and TRBJ2-3; D may be TRBD2 (7 bases). This CDR3 has 17 residues. Between the trimmed V and J ends, which lost 5 bases and 1 base, there was a span of 19 bases. Germline CDR1 KGHSH, CDR2 LQKENI. The CDR3 region has the DNA TGTGCCAGCTCATCTCGACGGGGAGGGGGAGGCACAGATACGCAGTATTTT. The encoded protein is CASSSRRGGGGTDTQYF.

This clone has only one observation. The V and J genes are TRBV5-1 and TRBJ2-2, with a possible D match to TRBD2 (6 bases). This CDR3 comprises 14 residues. Per germline, CDR1 SGHRS and CDR2 YFSETQ. V lost 4 bases and J 5 bases, leaving 12 bases between the germline ends. DNA of the CDR3: TGCGCCAGCAGCCCGACTAGTGTGACCGGGGAGCTGTTTTTT. Amino acids: CASSPTSVTGELFF.